Listed below are T cell receptor beta chains from one sample, sequenced in a study of OX40 agonist ivuxolimab in advanced cancers. TCRdb keeps only in-frame clones here, not all; method: immunoSEQ multiplex PCR. The data show 70,000 to 95,000 clones, with around 83% seen just once and roughly 0.76% held by the top ten. The sample was CD4+ or CD8+ T cells sorted from blood, taken in a trial of the OX40 agonist ivuxolimab. The source of these receptors is an adult with an advanced solid tumor such as melanoma, head and neck, liver or kidney cancer. Both conserved end residues are part of each CDR3. D genes are given only for firm matches. Size is stated for part of the rows, as once, few or many counts, or as a class when the clone is expanded.

V gene	CDR3 length	clone size	D gene	J gene	CDR3 DNA	CDR3 protein
TRBV7-9	16	-	-	TRBJ1-2	TGTGCCAGCAGCTTGGCCGGAACGACAACCCTCAAGAGCTACACCTTC	CASSLAGTTTLKSYTF
TRBV6-4	13	-	-	TRBJ1-1	TGTGCCAGCAGTGACGAGGGTGGGGCTGAAGCTTTCTTT	CASSDEGGAEAFF
TRBV14	16	-	-	TRBJ2-2	TGTGCCAGCAGCTCCAGGGAAGCAGGAGGGGCCGGGGAGCTGTTTTTT	CASSSREAGGAGELFF
TRBV6-1	14	-	TRBD2	TRBJ2-3	TGTGCCAGCAAGACGGGAGGTAGCACAGATACGCAGTATTTT	CASKTGGSTDTQYF
TRBV18	14	-	-	TRBJ2-3	TGTGCCAGCTCACCACCGGGAGTCACAGATACGCAGTATTTT	CASSPPGVTDTQYF
TRBV11-2	13	-	TRBD1	TRBJ1-2	TGTGCCAGCAGCCCACGGGACAGCTATGGCTACACCTTC	CASSPRDSYGYTF
TRBV7-2	14	-	-	TRBJ2-7	TGTGCCAGCAGCTTACACGGGACGGCCGCTAGGGAGTACTTC	CASSLHGTAAREYF
TRBV7-2	17	-	TRBD2	TRBJ2-3	TGTGCCAGCAGCGGGGGAGGACTAGCGGGAGCCACAGATACGCAGTATTTT	CASSGGGLAGATDTQYF
TRBV6-5	13	-	-	TRBJ2-5	TGTGCCAGCAGTTACTCGATCGGGGAGACCCAGTACTTC	CASSYSIGETQYF
TRBV28	19	-	TRBD2	TRBJ2-7	TGTGCCAGCAGTTTAATGCTTTTCGGGCTCGGGGGGGCCAACTACGAGCAGTACTTC	CASSLMLFGLGGANYEQYF
TRBV30	13	-	-	TRBJ1-1	TGTGCCTGGAGTCAACGAGGCGGGACTGAAGCTTTCTTT	CAWSQRGGTEAFF
TRBV14	15	-	-	TRBJ2-3	TGTGCCAGCAGCCAAGATCGTGTCCGGGAAGATACGCAGTATTTT	CASSQDRVREDTQYF
TRBV6-1	16	-	-	TRBJ2-7	TGTGCCAGCAGTGATCCGGGACGGCGATTATCCTACGAGCAGTACTTC	CASSDPGRRLSYEQYF
TRBV4-1	14	-	-	TRBJ2-4	TGCGCCAGCAGCCAAGATCCTGGGTTGGACATTCAGTACTTC	CASSQDPGLDIQYF
TRBV5-8	16	-	-	TRBJ2-5	TGTGCCAGCAGCTTGGGTGCTGGGTCAGATCAAGAGACCCAGTACTTC	CASSLGAGSDQETQYF
TRBV5-1	13	-	-	TRBJ2-1	TGCGCCAGCTCCGAGGGAGGAGCCAATGAGCAGTTCTTC	CASSEGGANEQFF
TRBV6-5	16	-	-	TRBJ2-4	TGTGCCAGCAGTTACGGGGGAGATGGGGCCAAAAACATTCAGTACTTC	CASSYGGDGAKNIQYF
TRBV5-1	15	-	TRBD1	TRBJ2-5	TGCGCCAGCAGCTGGGACAGGGGGTCCGGAGAGACCCAGTACTTC	CASSWDRGSGETQYF
TRBV7-2	16	-	-	TRBJ2-2	TGTGCCAGCAGCTTAATCGGACCTAAGAACACCGGGGAGCTGTTTTTT	CASSLIGPKNTGELFF
TRBV4-3	16	-	-	TRBJ1-4	TGCGCCAGCAGCCAAGGGGGGCGGACCACAAATGAAAAACTGTTTTTT	CASSQGGRTTNEKLFF
TRBV18	17	once	-	TRBJ1-4	TGTGCCAGCTCACCACCGAGCCTCACGCGGAGTAATGAAAAACTGTTTTTT	CASSPPSLTRSNEKLFF
TRBV28	14	-	-	TRBJ2-7	TGTGCCAGCAGTCCCGACAGAGGGGGTTACGAGCAGTACTTC	CASSPDRGGYEQYF
TRBV21-1	17	-	-	TRBJ1-6	TGTGCCAGCAGCAAACGACCGCGACACCCTTATAATTCACCCCTCCACTTT	CASSKRPRHPYNSPLHF
TRBV7-9	15	-	TRBD1	TRBJ1-2	TGTGCCAGCAGCTCAGGACAGGAGTCTAACTATGGCTACACCTTC	CASSSGQESNYGYTF
TRBV18	16	few	TRBD2	TRBJ2-7	TGTGCCAGCTCACCACCCGGGACTAGCGGGACCTACGAGCAGTACTTC	CASSPPGTSGTYEQYF
TRBV7-6	13	-	-	TRBJ1-2	TGTGCCAGCAGCTTAGGGTCCACAGAGGGCTACACCTTC	CASSLGSTEGYTF
TRBV11-2	14	once	-	TRBJ2-2	TGTGCCAGCGAACCTGGCGCGAACACCGGGGAGCTGTTTTTT	CASEPGANTGELFF
TRBV2	17	once	TRBD2	TRBJ2-1	TGTGCCAGCAGCTTACCCCAACTAGCGCCCCCCGGCAATGAGCAGTTCTTC	CASSLPQLAPPGNEQFF
TRBV2	14	-	-	TRBJ2-3	TGTGCCAGCAGGGTCGGACAGATCACAGATACGCAGTATTTT	CASRVGQITDTQYF
TRBV7-6	14	-	-	TRBJ1-1	TGTGCCAGCAGCTCTAATACAGGGAACACTGAAGCTTTCTTT	CASSSNTGNTEAFF
TRBV5-4	15	-	-	TRBJ2-5	TGTGCCAGCAGCTTGCAACAAGGCCCAGCCACTTCCCAGTACTTC	CASSLQQGPATSQYF
TRBV10-3	13	-	-	TRBJ1-2	TGTGCCATTCGGGATACGACAGACACCGGCTACACCTTC	CAIRDTTDTGYTF
TRBV28	15	-	-	TRBJ1-3	TGTGCCAGCAGACCTCCGACAGGCCGTGGAAACACCATATATTTT	CASRPPTGRGNTIYF
TRBV29-1	15	-	-	TRBJ2-7	TGCAGCGTTGGCCAGGCAAAATTGAGAGATTACGAGCAGTACTTC	CSVGQAKLRDYEQYF
TRBV7-2	15	-	TRBD2	TRBJ2-5	TGTGCCAGCAGCCTCGAGCGGGGGGCTTGGGAGACCCAGTACTTC	CASSLERGAWETQYF
TRBV5-1	17	-	TRBD2	TRBJ2-3	TGCGCCAGCGACAGGGGGACTAGCGGGCCTAGCACAGATACGCAGTATTTT	CASDRGTSGPSTDTQYF
TRBV7-2	15	-	-	TRBJ2-3	TGTGCCAGCAGCTTGGGGGACCTGCGCACAGATACGCAGTATTTT	CASSLGDLRTDTQYF
TRBV29-1	15	-	TRBD1	TRBJ1-1	TGCAGCGCCATTCCTTACAGGGGACTGGGATCTGAAGCTTTCTTT	CSAIPYRGLGSEAFF
TRBV7-9	14	-	-	TRBJ2-7	TGTGCCAGCAGCTCGGGACTCTCAGTCCACGAGCAGTACTTC	CASSSGLSVHEQYF
TRBV10-2	14	-	-	TRBJ2-7	TGCGCCAGCAGTGAGCCGGGTTCCTCTTACGAGCAGTACTTC	CASSEPGSSYEQYF
TRBV14	13	few	-	TRBJ2-3	TGTGCCAGCAGCCCCCGTTCGCCAGATACGCAGTATTTT	CASSPRSPDTQYF
TRBV10-3	15	-	TRBD2	TRBJ2-1	TGTGCCATCAGTGAGTGGCTAGCGGGAGTAGGTGAGCAGTTCTTC	CAISEWLAGVGEQFF
TRBV28	13	-	-	TRBJ1-1	TGTGCCAGCAGTTCGGCAGCCCCCGCTGAAGCTTTCTTT	CASSSAAPAEAFF
TRBV20-1	11	once	TRBD1	TRBJ1-2	TGCAGTGCTGAGGACAGGGAAGGCTACACCTTC	CSAEDREGYTF
TRBV28	16	-	-	TRBJ1-2	TGTGCTACAGAAGTCCCCTCGGGGGAAATGCTCTATGGCTACACCTTC	CATEVPSGEMLYGYTF
TRBV7-6	13	-	-	TRBJ1-2	TGTGCCAGCAGCTTAGACGGGCATGGAGGCTACACCTTC	CASSLDGHGGYTF
TRBV2	12	-	-	TRBJ1-1	TGTGCCAGCCGGAGGGGGAACACTGAAGCTTTCTTT	CASRRGNTEAFF
TRBV11-3	15	-	-	TRBJ2-2	TGTGCCAGCAGCTTACGGGAAGGGAACACCGGGGAGCTGTTTTTT	CASSLREGNTGELFF